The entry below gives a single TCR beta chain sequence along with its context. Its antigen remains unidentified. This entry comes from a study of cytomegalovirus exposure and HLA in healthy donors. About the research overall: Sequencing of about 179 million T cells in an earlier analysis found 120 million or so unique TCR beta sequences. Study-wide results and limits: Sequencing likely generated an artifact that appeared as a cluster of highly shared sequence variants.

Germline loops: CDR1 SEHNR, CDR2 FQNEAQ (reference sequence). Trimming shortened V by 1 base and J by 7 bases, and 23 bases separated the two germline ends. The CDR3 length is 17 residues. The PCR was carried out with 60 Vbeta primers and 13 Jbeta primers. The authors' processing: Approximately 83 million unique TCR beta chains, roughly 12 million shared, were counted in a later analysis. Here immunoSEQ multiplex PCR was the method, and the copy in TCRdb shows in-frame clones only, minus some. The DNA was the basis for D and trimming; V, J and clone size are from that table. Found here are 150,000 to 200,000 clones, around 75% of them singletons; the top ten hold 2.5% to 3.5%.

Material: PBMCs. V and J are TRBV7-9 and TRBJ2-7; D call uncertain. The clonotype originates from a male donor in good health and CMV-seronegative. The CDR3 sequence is CASSLDPDRPYSREQYF. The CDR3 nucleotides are TGTGCCAGCAGCTTAGACCCCGACCGACCCTACTCTAGGGAGCAGTACTTC.